These T cell receptor beta chains were read from a single sample in a study of blood T cell repertoires in COVID-19. TCRdb keeps only in-frame clones here, not all; method: immunoSEQ multiplex PCR. The top ten hold about 9.6% of the sample, which has over 85,000 clones, 60% to 80% seen once. Sequencing used peripheral blood. The receptor set was obtained from a man aged 55 to 70 with active or convalescent COVID-19. CDR3s leave out the opening cysteine and the closing phenylalanine or tryptophan. The order of the fields is V gene, J gene, CDR3 protein.

V: TRBV9
J: TRBJ1-2
CDR3: ASSVSPLQGPDYT

V: TRBV10-1
J: TRBJ2-2
CDR3: ASSKIAGAELF

V: TRBV7-2
J: TRBJ2-6
CDR3: ASSLEGQGFSGANVLT

V: TRBV5-4
J: TRBJ2-2
CDR3: ASSQTGASGELF

V: TRBV6-5
J: TRBJ1-1
CDR3: ATRGGPEAF

V: TRBV29-1
J: TRBJ2-3
CDR3: SVNPADTQY

V: TRBV6-6
J: TRBJ1-1
CDR3: ASSLGQNTEAF

V: TRBV4-1
J: TRBJ2-1
CDR3: ASSQEGGLAGAYNEQF

V: TRBV23-1
J: TRBJ2-1
CDR3: ASSQKDRGENEQF

V: TRBV27
J: TRBJ1-1
CDR3: ATPPQGREDTEAF

V: TRBV6-5
J: TRBJ1-1
CDR3: ASRGQRGMNTEAF

V: TRBV6-5
J: TRBJ2-5
CDR3: ASSYAGERETQY

V: TRBV19
J: TRBJ1-6
CDR3: ASTTGLSYNSPLH

V: TRBV3-1/TRBV3-2
J: TRBJ1-5
CDR3: ASSQGGQRQPQH

V: TRBV13
J: TRBJ2-7
CDR3: ASSTQRELSYEQY

V: TRBV7-9
J: TRBJ1-2
CDR3: ASSLTGASYEYGYT

V: TRBV5-1
J: TRBJ1-1
CDR3: ASSPAHSDTEAF

V: TRBV5-1
J: TRBJ1-4
CDR3: ASSLLGTGNEKLF

V: TRBV30
J: TRBJ1-5
CDR3: AWSVGGVAQPQH

V: TRBV12-3/TRBV12-4
J: TRBJ2-1
CDR3: ASSLRGGGEQF

V: TRBV19
J: TRBJ2-3
CDR3: ASSTAYRRDTQY

V: TRBV27
J: TRBJ1-1
CDR3: ASSPLSHGTGGFGTEAF

V: TRBV10-3
J: TRBJ1-5
CDR3: AISEPGNQPQH

V: TRBV19
J: TRBJ1-2
CDR3: ASSPTTGVSYGYT

V: TRBV3-1/TRBV3-2
J: TRBJ2-1
CDR3: ASSRTGGNNEQF

V: TRBV4-3
J: TRBJ1-2
CDR3: ASSPETGVVGYT

V: TRBV10-3
J: TRBJ2-7
CDR3: AISEPGQGAGYEQY

V: TRBV28
J: TRBJ1-4
CDR3: ASSPSGVDEKLF

V: TRBV7-9
J: TRBJ1-2
CDR3: ASSLHSGYRIDGYT